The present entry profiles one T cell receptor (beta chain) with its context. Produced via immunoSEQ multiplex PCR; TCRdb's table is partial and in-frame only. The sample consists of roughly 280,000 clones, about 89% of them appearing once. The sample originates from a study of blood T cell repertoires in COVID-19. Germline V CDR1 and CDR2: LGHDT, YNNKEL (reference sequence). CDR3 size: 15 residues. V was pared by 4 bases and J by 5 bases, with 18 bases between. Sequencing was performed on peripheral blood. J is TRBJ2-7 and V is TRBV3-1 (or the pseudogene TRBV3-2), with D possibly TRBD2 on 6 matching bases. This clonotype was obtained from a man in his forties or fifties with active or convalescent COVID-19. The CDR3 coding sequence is TGTGCCAGCAGCCGCGGCTGGGGGGAGGTCAACGAGCAGTACTTC. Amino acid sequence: CASSRGWGEVNEQYF.